The text below deals with one T cell receptor beta chain. Germline CDR1 MDHEN, CDR2 SYDVKM. The CDR3 runs to 16 residues. V lost 5 bases and J lost 0; bases outside the gene matches: 4. This sample is drawn from a study of human T cells and chemical hapten exposure. Unfractionated whole blood served as the source for total RNA extraction. Single cDNA molecules in the library carried unique molecular identifiers attached during preparation. Authors' analysis steps: Sequenced samples showed a median of around 96,000 TCRs each, with counts running from approximately 21,000 to 630,000. Using its own MiXCR run on the 5' RACE reads, TCRdb lists one record per CDR3 protein. The V and J calls follow TCRdb's processing rather than the paper's. The sample consists of some 150,000 distinct CDR3 sequences, around 4% of them appearing once.

The chain combines TRBV28 with TRBJ2-1, with 10 positions matching TRBD2. This sequence was found in a female donor in good health. The CDR3 sequence: CASSPASGSSYNEQFF. The CDR3 nucleotides are TGTGCCAGCAGTCCCGCTAGCGGGAGCTCCTACAATGAGCAGTTCTTC.